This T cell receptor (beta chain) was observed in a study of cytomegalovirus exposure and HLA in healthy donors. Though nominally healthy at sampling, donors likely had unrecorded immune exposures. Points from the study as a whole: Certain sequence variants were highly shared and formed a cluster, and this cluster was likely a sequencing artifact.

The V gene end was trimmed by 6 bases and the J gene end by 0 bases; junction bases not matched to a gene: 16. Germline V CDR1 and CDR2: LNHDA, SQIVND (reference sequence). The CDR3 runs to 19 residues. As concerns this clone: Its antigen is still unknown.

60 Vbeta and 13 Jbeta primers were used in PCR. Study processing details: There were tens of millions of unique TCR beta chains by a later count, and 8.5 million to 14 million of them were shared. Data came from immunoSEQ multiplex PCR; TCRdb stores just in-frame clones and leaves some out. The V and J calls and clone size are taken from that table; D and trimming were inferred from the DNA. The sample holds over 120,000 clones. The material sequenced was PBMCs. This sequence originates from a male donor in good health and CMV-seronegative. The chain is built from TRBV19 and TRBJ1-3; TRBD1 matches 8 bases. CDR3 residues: CASRGYPGQAEGSGNTIYF. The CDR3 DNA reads TGTGCCAGTAGGGGTTACCCGGGACAGGCCGAAGGCTCTGGAAACACCATATATTTT.